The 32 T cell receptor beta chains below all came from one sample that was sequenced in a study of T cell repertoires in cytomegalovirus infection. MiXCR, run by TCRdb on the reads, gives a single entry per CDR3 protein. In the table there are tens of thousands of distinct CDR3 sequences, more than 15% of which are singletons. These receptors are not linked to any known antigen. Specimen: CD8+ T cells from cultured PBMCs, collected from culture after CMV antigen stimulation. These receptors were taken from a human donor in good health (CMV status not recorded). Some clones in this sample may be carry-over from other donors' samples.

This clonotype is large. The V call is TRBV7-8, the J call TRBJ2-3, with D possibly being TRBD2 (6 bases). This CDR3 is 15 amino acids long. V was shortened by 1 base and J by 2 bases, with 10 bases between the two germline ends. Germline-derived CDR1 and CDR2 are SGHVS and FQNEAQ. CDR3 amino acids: CASSLVREDTDTQYF. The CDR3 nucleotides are TGTGCCAGCAGCTTAGTTAGGGAGGACACAGATACGCAGTATTTT.

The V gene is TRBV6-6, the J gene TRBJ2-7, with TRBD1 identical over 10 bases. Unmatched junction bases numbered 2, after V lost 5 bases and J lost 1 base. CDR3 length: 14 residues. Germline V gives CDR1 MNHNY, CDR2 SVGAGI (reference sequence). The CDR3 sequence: CASSPDRGSYEQYF. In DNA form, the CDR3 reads TGTGCCAGCAGTCCGGACAGGGGGTCCTACGAGCAGTACTTC.

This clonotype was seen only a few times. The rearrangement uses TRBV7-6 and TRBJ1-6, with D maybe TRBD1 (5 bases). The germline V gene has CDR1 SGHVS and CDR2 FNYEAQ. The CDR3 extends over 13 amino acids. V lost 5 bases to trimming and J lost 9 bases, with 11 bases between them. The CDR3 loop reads CASSAPGISPLHF. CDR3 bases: TGTGCCAGCAGCGCGCCAGGGATTTCACCCCTCCACTTT.

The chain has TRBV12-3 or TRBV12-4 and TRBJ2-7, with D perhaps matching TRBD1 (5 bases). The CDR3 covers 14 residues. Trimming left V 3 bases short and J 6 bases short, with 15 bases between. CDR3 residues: CASSFVYPQGEQYF. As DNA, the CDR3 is TGTGCCAGCAGTTTCGTCTACCCCCAGGGCGAGCAGTACTTC.

In DNA form, the CDR3 reads TGTGCCAGCAGCTTAGCGCCCCGCGGCCTGGATGAGCAGTTCTTC. This encodes CASSLAPRGLDEQFF. This chain uses TRBV11-1 with TRBJ2-1; D remains ambiguous. This CDR3 has 15 residues. V dropped 0 bases and J dropped 8 bases, with 14 bases sitting between them. Germline assignment: CDR1 SGHAT and CDR2 FQDESV (reference sequence).

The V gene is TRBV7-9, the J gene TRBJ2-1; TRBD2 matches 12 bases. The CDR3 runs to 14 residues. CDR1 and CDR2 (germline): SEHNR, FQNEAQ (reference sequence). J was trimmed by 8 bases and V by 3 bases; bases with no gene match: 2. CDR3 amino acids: CASSLGLAGDEQFF. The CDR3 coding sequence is TGTGCCAGCAGCTTGGGACTAGCGGGTGATGAGCAGTTCTTC.

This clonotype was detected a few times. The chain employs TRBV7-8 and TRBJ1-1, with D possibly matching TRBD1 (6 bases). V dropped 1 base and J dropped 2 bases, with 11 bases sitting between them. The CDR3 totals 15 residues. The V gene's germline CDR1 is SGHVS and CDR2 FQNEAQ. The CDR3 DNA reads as TGTGCCAGCAGCTTAGATCTCAGGGGAAACACTGAAGCTTTCTTT. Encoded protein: CASSLDLRGNTEAFF. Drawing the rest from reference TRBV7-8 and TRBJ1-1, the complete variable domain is GAGVSQSPRYKVAKRGQDVALRCDPISGHVSLFWYQQALGQGPEFLTYFQNEAQLDKSGLPSDRFFAERPEGSVSTLKIQRTQQEDSAVYLCASSLDLRGNTEAFFGQGTRLTVV.

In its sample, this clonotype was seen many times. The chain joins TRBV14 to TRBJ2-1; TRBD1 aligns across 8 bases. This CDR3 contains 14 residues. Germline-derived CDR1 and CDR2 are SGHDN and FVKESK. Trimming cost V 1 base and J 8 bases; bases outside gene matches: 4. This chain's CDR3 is CASSQVDRVDEQFF. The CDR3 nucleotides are TGTGCCAGCAGCCAAGTGGACAGGGTGGATGAGCAGTTCTTC.

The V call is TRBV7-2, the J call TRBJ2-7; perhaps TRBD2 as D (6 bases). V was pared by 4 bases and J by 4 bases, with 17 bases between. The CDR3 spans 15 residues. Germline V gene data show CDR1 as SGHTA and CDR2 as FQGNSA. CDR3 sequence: CASSSLASAMYEQYF. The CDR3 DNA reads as TGTGCCAGCAGCTCACTAGCTAGCGCTATGTACGAGCAGTACTTC.

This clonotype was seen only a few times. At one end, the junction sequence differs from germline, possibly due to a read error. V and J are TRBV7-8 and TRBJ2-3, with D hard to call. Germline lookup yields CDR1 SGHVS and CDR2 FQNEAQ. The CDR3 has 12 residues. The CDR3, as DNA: TGTGCCAGCAGCTTAACAGAGGATATGCAGTATTTT. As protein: CASSLTEDMQYF.

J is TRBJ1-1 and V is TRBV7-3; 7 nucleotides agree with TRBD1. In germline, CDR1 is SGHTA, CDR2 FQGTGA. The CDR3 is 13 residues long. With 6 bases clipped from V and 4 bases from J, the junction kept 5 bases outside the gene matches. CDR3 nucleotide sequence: TGTGCCAGCAGGGCTCCAGGGGGCACTGAAGCTTTCTTT. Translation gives CASRAPGGTEAFF.

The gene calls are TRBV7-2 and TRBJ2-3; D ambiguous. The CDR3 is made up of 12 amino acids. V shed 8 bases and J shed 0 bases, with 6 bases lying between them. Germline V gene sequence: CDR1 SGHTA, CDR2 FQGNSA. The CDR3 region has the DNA TGTGCCAGCTTCTCTAGCACAGATACGCAGTATTTT. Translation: CASFSSTDTQYF. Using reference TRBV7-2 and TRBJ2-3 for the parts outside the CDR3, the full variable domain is GAGVSQSPSNKVTEKGKDVELRCDPISGHTALYWYRQSLGQGLEFLIYFQGNSAPDKSGLPSDRFSAERTGGSVSTLTIQRTQQEDSAVYLCASFSSTDTQYFGPGTRLTVL.

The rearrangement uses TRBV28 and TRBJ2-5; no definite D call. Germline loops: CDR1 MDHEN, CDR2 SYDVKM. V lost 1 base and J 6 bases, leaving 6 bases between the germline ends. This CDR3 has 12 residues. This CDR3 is CASSLSWKTQYF. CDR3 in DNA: TGTGCCAGCAGTTTATCTTGGAAGACCCAGTACTTC.

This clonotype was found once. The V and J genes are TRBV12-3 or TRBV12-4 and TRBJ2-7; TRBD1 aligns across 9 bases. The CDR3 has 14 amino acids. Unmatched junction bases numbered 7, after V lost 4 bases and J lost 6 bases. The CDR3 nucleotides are TGTGCCAGCAGTTACCGACAGGGGGTTGTCGAGCAGTACTTC. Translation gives CASSYRQGVVEQYF.

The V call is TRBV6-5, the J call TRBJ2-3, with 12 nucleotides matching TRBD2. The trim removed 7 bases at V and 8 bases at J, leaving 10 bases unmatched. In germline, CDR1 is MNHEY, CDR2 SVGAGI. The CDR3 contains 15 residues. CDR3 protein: CASNPTSGGRGTQYF. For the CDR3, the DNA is TGTGCCAGCAATCCGACTAGCGGGGGCCGGGGTACGCAGTATTTT.

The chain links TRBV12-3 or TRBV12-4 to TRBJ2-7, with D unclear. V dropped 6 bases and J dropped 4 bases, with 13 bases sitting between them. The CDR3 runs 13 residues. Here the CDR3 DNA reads TGTGCCAGCAGCTTGGGGATCAGATACGAGCAGTACTTC. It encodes CASSLGIRYEQYF.

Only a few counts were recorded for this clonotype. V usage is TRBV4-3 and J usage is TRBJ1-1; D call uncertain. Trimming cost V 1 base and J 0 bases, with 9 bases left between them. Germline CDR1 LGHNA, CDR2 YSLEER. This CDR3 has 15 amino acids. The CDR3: CASSQGWMMNTEAFF. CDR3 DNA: TGCGCCAGCAGCCAAGGGTGGATGATGAACACTGAAGCTTTCTTT.

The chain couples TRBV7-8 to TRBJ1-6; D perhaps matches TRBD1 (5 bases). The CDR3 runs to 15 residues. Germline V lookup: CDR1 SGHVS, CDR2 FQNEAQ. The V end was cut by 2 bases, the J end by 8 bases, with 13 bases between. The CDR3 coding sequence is TGTGCCAGCAGCTTACTACGGGGGAGGGATTCACCCCTCCACTTT. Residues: CASSLLRGRDSPLHF.

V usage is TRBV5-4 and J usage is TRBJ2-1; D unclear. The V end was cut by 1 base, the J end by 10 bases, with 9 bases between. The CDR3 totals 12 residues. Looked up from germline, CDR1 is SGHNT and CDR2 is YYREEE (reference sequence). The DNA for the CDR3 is TGTGCCAGCAGCTTGCCAGGTTTGGAGCAGTTCTTC. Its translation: CASSLPGLEQFF.

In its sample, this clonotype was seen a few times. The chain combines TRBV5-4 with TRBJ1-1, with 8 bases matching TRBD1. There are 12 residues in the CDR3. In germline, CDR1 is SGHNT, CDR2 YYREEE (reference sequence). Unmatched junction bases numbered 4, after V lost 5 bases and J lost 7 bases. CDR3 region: CASRPGTGEAFF. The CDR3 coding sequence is TGTGCCAGCAGACCCGGGACAGGTGAAGCTTTCTTT.

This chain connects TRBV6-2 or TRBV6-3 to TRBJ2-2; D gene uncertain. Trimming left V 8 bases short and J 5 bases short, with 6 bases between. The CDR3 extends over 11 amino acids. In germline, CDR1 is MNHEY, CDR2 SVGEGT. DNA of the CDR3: TGTGCCAGCGGAATAACCGGGGAGCTGTTTTTT. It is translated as CASGITGELFF.

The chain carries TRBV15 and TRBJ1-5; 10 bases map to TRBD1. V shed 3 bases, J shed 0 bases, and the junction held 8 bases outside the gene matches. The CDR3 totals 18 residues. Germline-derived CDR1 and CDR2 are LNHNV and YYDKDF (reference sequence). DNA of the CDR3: TGTGCCACCAGCAGGGTGGACAGGGGGGGCTATAGCAATCAGCCCCAGCATTTT. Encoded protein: CATSRVDRGGYSNQPQHF.

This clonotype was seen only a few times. CDR3 region: CASSRDRVRLSQDEQYF. CDR3 in DNA: TGTGCCAGCAGCCGGGACAGGGTAAGATTATCTCAGGACGAGCAGTACTTC. This rearrangement joins TRBV7-2 to TRBJ2-7; the match to TRBD1 covers 9 bases. The germline V gene encodes CDR1 SGHTA and CDR2 FQGNSA. After removal of 5 bases from V and 5 bases from J, the junction contained 16 bases not matched to a gene. CDR3 length: 17 amino acids.

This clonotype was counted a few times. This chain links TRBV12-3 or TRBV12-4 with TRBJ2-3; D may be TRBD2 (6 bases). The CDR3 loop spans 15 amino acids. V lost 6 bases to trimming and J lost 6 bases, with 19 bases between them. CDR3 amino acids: CASSLRDSHGDTQYF. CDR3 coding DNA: TGTGCCAGCAGCCTCCGGGACTCCCACGGGGATACGCAGTATTTT.

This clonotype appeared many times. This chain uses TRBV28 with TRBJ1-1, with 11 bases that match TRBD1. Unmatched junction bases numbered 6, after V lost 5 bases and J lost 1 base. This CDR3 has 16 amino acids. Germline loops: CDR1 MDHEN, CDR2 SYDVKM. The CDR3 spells CASSPGQGVWNTEAFF. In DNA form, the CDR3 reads TGTGCCAGCAGTCCGGGACAGGGGGTTTGGAACACTGAAGCTTTCTTT.

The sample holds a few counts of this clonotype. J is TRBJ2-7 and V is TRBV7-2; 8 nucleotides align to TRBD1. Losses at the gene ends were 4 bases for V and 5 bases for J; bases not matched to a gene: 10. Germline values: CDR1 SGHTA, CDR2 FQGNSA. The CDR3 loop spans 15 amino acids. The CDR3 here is CASSYRGTGPNEQYF. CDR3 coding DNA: TGTGCCAGCAGCTACAGAGGGACAGGACCCAACGAGCAGTACTTC.

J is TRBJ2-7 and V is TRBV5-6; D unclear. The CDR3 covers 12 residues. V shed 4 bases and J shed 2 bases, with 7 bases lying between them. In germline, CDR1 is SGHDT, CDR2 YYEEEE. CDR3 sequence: CASSALTYEQYF. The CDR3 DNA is TGTGCCAGCAGCGCCCTTACCTACGAGCAGTACTTC.

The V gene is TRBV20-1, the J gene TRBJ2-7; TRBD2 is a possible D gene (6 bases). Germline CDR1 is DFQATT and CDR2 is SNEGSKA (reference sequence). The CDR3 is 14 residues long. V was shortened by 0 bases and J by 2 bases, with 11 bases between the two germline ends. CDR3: CSARDPAGPYEQYF. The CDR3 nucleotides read TGCAGTGCTAGAGATCCGGCGGGACCCTACGAGCAGTACTTC.

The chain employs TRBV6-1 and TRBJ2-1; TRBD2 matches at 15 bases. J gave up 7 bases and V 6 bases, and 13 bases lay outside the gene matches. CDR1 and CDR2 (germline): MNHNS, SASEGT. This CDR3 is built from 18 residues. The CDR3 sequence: CASSPGLAGGPLGNEQFF. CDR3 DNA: TGTGCCAGCAGCCCCGGACTAGCGGGAGGGCCTTTGGGGAATGAGCAGTTCTTC.

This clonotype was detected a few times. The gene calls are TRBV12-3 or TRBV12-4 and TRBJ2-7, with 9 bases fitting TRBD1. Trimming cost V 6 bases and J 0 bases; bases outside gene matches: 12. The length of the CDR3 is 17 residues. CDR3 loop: CASRGHFDRGDSYEQYF. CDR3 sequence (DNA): TGTGCCAGCAGGGGGCACTTTGACAGGGGGGACTCCTACGAGCAGTACTTC.

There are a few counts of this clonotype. The chain's CDR3 is CASSLVVQTNEQFF. DNA of the CDR3: TGTGCCAGCAGTTTAGTCGTGCAGACCAATGAGCAGTTCTTC. The chain combines TRBV12-3 or TRBV12-4 with TRBJ2-1; unclear D gene. Trimming took 1 base from V and 6 from J, leaving 10 bases between them. This CDR3 is 14 amino acids long.

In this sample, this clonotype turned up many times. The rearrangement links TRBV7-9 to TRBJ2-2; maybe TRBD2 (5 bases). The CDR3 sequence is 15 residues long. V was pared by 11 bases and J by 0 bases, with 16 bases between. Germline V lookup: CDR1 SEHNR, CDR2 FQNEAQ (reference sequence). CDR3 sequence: CALPRVDTNTGELFF. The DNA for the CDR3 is TGTGCCCTCCCGCGGGTAGACACGAACACCGGGGAGCTGTTTTTT.